These 3 T cell receptor beta chains were all obtained from the same sample, sequenced in a study of identical twins. TCRdb ran MiXCR on the 5' RACE reads and lists one entry per CDR3 protein. Among about 890,000 distinct CDR3 sequences, roughly 12% were seen once, and the ten largest hold roughly 1.5%. This same sample was also part of a study on yellow fever vaccine responses in identical twins.

Material: PBMCs. The receptors were gathered from a woman in her late teens or twenties in good health.

This clonotype was seen at least ten times. This chain connects TRBV7-9 to TRBJ2-7; TRBD1 matches 10 bases. V shed 5 bases, J shed 1 base, and the junction held 5 bases outside the gene matches. From germline, CDR1 is SEHNR and CDR2 FQNEAQ (reference sequence). CDR3 length equals 15 residues. The CDR3 is CASSPGTGESYEQYV. The CDR3 bases are TGTGCCAGCAGCCCCGGGACAGGGGAGTCCTACGAGCAGTACGTC.

The chain couples TRBV10-3 to TRBJ2-2; D is unclear. The germline gives CDR1 ENHRY, CDR2 SYGVKD. V lost 3 bases and J lost 3, with 20 bases in between. This CDR3 is 18 amino acids long. The CDR3 sequence is CAISDIPGWAYDTGELFF. CDR3 bases: TGTGCCATCAGTGATATACCGGGTTGGGCCTACGACACCGGGGAGCTGTTTTTT.

The V and J genes are TRBV10-3 and TRBJ2-3; the match to TRBD2 covers 12 bases. CDR1 and CDR2 from the germline V gene are ENHRY and SYGVKD. The CDR3 consists of 13 residues. V lost 10 bases and J lost 5; bases outside the gene matches: 4. CDR3 loop: CANKGLAGDTQYF. CDR3 in DNA: TGTGCCAACAAGGGACTAGCGGGAGATACGCAGTATTTT.